This TCR beta chain originates from a study of CD8+CD57+ T cells in acquired aplastic anemia. Study information: Sorted CD4+ and CD8+ cells gave a mean 3.2 ug DNA, range roughly 0.19 to 27.4 ug. Study results and caveats: CD8+ Simpson's diversity in patients was not significantly different from that in controls. Patients and controls shared around 30 CD8+ CDR3 sequences.

Profiles of TCR beta VDJ and CDR3 were generated from a genomic DNA template. Using its own MiXCR run on the reads, TCRdb lists one record per CDR3 protein. The sample comprises 160,000 or so distinct CDR3 sequences, under 55% of which are singletons, and around 3% rests with the top ten. Patients chosen for sequencing had CD8+CD57+ cells that had expanded, as shown by flow cytometry. Blood came from patients not yet given any therapy. This CDR3 has 14 residues. Trimming cost V 6 bases and J 1 base, with 12 bases left between them. Germline CDR1 reads KGHSH; CDR2 reads LQKENI. In the case of this clonotype: As yet, its antigen is unknown.

The chain couples TRBV18 to TRBJ1-1; D remains unclear. The receptor was isolated from a human donor with aplastic anemia. The sequencing input was sorted CD4+, CD8+, or CD8+CD57+ T cells (not recorded which) from PBMCs. The CDR3: CASSLVDGNTEAFF. In nucleotides, the CDR3 is TGTGCCAGCTCCCTCGTGGACGGGAACACTGAAGCTTTCTTT. Filled out from reference TRBV18 and TRBJ1-1, the complete variable domain reads NAGVMQNPRHLVRRRGQEARLRCSPMKGHSHVYWYRQLPEEGLKFMVYLQKENIIDESGMPKERFSAEFPKEGPSILRIQQVVRGDSAAYFCASSLVDGNTEAFFGQGTRLTVV.